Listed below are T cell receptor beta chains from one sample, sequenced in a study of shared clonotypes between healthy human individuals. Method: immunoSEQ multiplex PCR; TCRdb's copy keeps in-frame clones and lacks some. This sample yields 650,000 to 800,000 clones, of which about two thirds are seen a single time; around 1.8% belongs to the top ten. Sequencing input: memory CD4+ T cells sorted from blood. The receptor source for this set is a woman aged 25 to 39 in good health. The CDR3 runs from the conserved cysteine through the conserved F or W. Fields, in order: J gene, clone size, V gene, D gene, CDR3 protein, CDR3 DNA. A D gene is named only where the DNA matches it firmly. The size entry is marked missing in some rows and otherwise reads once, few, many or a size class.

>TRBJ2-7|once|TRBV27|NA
CASMSLGTYEQYF
TGTGCCAGCATGAGCTTGGGCACCTACGAGCAGTACTTC
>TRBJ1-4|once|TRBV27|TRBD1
CASSLFPPGQGGGKLFF
TGTGCCAGCAGTTTATTCCCTCCGGGACAGGGAGGGGGAAAACTGTTTTTT
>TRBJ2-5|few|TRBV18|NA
CASSLGLQETQYF
TGTGCCAGCTCACTGGGACTCCAAGAGACCCAGTACTTC
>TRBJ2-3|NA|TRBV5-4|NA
CASTHGGLGTDTQYF
TGTGCCAGCACCCATGGGGGATTGGGCACAGATACGCAGTATTTT
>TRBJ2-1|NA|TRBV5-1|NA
CASSEADGSYNEQFF
TGCGCCAGCAGCGAAGCGGATGGCTCCTACAATGAGCAGTTCTTC
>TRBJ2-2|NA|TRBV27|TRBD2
CASRPTGGRAGELFF
TGTGCCAGCAGACCGACGGGAGGGCGAGCCGGGGAGCTGTTTTTT
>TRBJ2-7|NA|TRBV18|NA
CASSPPGYSYEQYF
TGTGCCAGCTCACCGCCAGGATACTCCTACGAGCAGTACTTC
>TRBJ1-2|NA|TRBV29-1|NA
CSVEGEFAPRANYGYTF
TGCAGCGTTGAAGGGGAGTTCGCCCCGAGGGCTAACTATGGCTACACCTTC
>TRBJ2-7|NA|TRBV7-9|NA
CASSPGRYEQYF
TGTGCCAGCAGCCCCGGGCGGTACGAGCAGTACTTC
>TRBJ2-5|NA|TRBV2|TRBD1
CASMVGTGGALETQYF
TGTGCCAGCATGGTCGGGACAGGGGGCGCATTAGAGACCCAGTACTTC
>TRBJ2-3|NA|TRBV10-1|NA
CASRAGPSPADTQYF
TGCGCCAGTCGGGCTGGACCTTCTCCGGCAGATACGCAGTATTTT
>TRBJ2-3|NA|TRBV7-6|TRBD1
CASSLEGQGAQYF
TGTGCCAGCAGCTTAGAGGGACAGGGAGCGCAGTATTTT
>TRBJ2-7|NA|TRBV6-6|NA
CASSYTAGTDYEQYF
TGTGCCAGCAGTTATACGGCAGGTACAGATTACGAGCAGTACTTC
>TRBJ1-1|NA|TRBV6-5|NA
CASSYKPVTEAFF
TGTGCCAGCAGTTACAAGCCAGTCACTGAAGCTTTCTTT
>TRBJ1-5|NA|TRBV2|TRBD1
CASSADRVGNQPQHF
TGTGCCAGCAGTGCTGACAGGGTGGGCAATCAGCCCCAGCATTTT
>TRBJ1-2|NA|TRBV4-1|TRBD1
CASSQGPGQGAGGYTF
TGCGCCAGCAGCCAAGGCCCGGGACAGGGGGCAGGTGGCTACACCTTC
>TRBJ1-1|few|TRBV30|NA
CAWSVQANTEAFF
TGTGCCTGGAGTGTCCAGGCCAACACTGAAGCTTTCTTT
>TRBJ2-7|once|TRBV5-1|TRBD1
CASSSGQGSYEQYF
TGCGCCAGCAGCTCGGGACAGGGGTCCTACGAGCAGTACTTC
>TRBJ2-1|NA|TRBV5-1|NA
CASSTDSSSYNEQFF
TGCGCCAGCAGCACTGACAGTAGCTCCTACAATGAGCAGTTCTTC
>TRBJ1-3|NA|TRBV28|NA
CASSLRTGGNTIYF
TGTGCCAGCAGTTTACGGACTGGTGGAAACACCATATATTTT
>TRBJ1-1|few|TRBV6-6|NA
CASSYSPGRTEAFF
TGTGCCAGCAGTTACTCCCCGGGGAGAACTGAAGCTTTCTTT
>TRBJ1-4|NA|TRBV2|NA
CASRGQLNEKLFF
TGTGCCAGCAGAGGGCAGCTTAATGAAAAACTGTTTTTT
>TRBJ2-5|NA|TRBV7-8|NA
CASTPRRVLETQYF
TGTGCCAGCACCCCGCGGAGGGTCCTTGAGACCCAGTACTTC
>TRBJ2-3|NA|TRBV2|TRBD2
CASSERAGGPDTQYF
TGTGCCAGCAGTGAACGGGCGGGAGGGCCGGATACGCAGTATTTT
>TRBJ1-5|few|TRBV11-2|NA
CASSLTTGNQPQHF
TGTGCCAGCAGCTTGACCACAGGCAATCAGCCCCAGCATTTT
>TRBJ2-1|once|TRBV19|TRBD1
CASSISTGGHNEQFF
TGTGCCAGTAGTATTTCGACAGGGGGCCACAATGAGCAGTTCTTC
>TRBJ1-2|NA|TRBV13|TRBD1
CASSLGNLNRGRNYGYTF
TGTGCCAGCAGCTTGGGGAACTTAAACAGGGGGCGTAACTATGGCTACACCTTC
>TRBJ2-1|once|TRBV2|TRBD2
CASSISGRAFRYEQFF
TGTGCCAGCAGTATAAGCGGGAGGGCCTTTCGTTATGAGCAGTTCTTC
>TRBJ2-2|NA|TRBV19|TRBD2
CASSQPAGGSGNTGELFF
TGTGCCAGTAGTCAACCAGCGGGAGGGTCTGGGAACACCGGGGAGCTGTTTTTT
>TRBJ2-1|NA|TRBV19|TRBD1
CASSTSTGTGGYNEQFF
TGTGCCAGTAGTACGTCGACCGGGACAGGAGGGTACAATGAGCAGTTCTTC